These 22 T cell receptor beta chains came from one sample sequenced in a study of T cells in Graves' hyperthyroidism and ophthalmopathy. It was RNA transcripts that yielded the amplified TCR beta CDR3 regions. A first-round RT-PCR of the TCR CDR3 used the HTBI primer set. TCRdb called the multiplex PCR reads again in MiXCR, with one record for every CDR3 protein. The sample consists of some 600,000 distinct CDR3 sequences, approximately 15% of them appearing once. The material sequenced was blood. Receptors were obtained from a woman aged 25-40 years with Graves' hyperthyroidism that later progressed to Graves' ophthalmopathy.

This clonotype was seen a handful of times. The chain joins TRBV5-4 to TRBJ2-7; the D is unclear. This CDR3 is built from 13 residues. Trimming removed 2 bases at V and 3 bases at J, with 9 bases between. Germline V CDR1 and CDR2: SGHNT, YYREEE (reference sequence). The CDR3 DNA reads as TGTGCCAGCAGCTTCTTACCGCACTACGAGCAGTACTTC. Its translation: CASSFLPHYEQYF.

At least ten counts were recorded for this clonotype. V and J are TRBV28 and TRBJ2-7, with TRBD2 matching over 9 bases. CDR3 length: 16 residues. CDR1 and CDR2 from the germline V gene are MDHEN and SYDVKM. V lost 6 bases to trimming and J lost 2 bases; unmatched junction nucleotides: 11. As DNA, the CDR3 is TGTGCCAGCAGCCCCTTGATGGCGGGAGGGCCCTACGAGCAGTACTTC. This translates into CASSPLMAGGPYEQYF.

The sample holds many counts of this clonotype. This chain uses TRBV13 with TRBJ2-7; D is uncertain. Germline loops: CDR1 PRHDT, CDR2 FYEKMQ (reference sequence). Trimming cost V 1 base and J 7 bases, with 17 bases left between them. This CDR3 is 15 amino acids long. CDR3 protein: CASSLARPTHGEQYF. The CDR3 DNA reads as TGTGCCAGCAGCTTAGCCCGACCTACGCATGGGGAGCAGTACTTC. The full variable domain, with the rest looked up from reference TRBV13 and TRBJ2-7, is AAGVIQSPRHLIKEKRETATLKCYPIPRHDTVYWYQQGPGQDPQFLISFYEKMQSDKGSIPDRFSAQQFSDYHSELNMSSLELGDSALYFCASSLARPTHGEQYFGPGTRLTVT.

This chain links TRBV27 with TRBJ2-1; perhaps TRBD2 as D (6 bases). V was cut by 3 bases and J by 10 bases, with 13 bases left in between. CDR3 length: 13 residues. CDR1 and CDR2 (germline): MNHEY, SMNVEV (reference sequence). The CDR3 protein is CASSLEGRGEQFF. CDR3 sequence (DNA): TGTGCCAGCAGTTTGGAGGGAAGGGGAGAGCAGTTCTTC.

This clonotype appeared a few times. The chain is built from TRBV4-1 and TRBJ1-2, with a possible D match to TRBD1 (5 bases). The CDR3 loop spans 15 amino acids. The V end lost 6 bases, the J end lost 3 bases, and 17 bases lay between the germline ends. The germline V gene has CDR1 MGHRA and CDR2 YSYEKL. CDR3 sequence: CASSLVAGEDYGYTF. The CDR3 nucleotides read TGCGCCAGCAGTTTGGTTGCGGGGGAGGACTATGGCTACACCTTC.

The V and J genes are TRBV4-3 and TRBJ1-2; tentatively, D is TRBD1 (5 bases). Germline loops: CDR1 LGHNA, CDR2 YSLEER. Trimming stripped 1 base from V and 1 base from J, with 7 bases between. The CDR3 consists of 14 residues. The CDR3 DNA is TGCGCCAGCAGCCAAGGACAGCATAACTATGGCTACACCTTC. Translation: CASSQGQHNYGYTF.

The chain uses TRBV25-1 and TRBJ1-2; D is ambiguous. CDR1 MGHDK and CDR2 SYGVNS come from the germline V gene. The V and J ends lost 4 bases and 6 bases respectively, with 12 bases between them. The CDR3 sequence is 13 residues long. The CDR3 coding sequence is TGTGCCAGCAGTGCTCGGGAGTGGGATGGCTACACCTTC. It is translated as CASSAREWDGYTF.

Worth noting for this clonotype: Just one base apart from a much larger clone, this may be a read error. The chain employs TRBV6-2 or TRBV6-3 and TRBJ2-7; the D gene is possibly TRBD1 (5 bases). Trimming removed 6 bases at V and 0 bases at J, with 12 bases between. This CDR3 comprises 14 residues. In germline, CDR1 is MNHEY, CDR2 SVGEGT. DNA of the CDR3: TGTGCCAGCAGCTCCAGGACATTCTCCTACGAGCAGTACTTC. It yields the protein CASSSRTFSYEQYF.

In its sample, this clonotype was seen many times. The chain couples TRBV10-3 to TRBJ2-7, with 9 bases matching TRBD1. CDR1 ENHRY and CDR2 SYGVKD come from the germline V gene. The CDR3 runs 17 residues. V trimming: 2 bases; J trimming: 9 bases; junction bases outside the gene matches: 17. CDR3 protein: CAISETKPGQGTLGQYF. As DNA, the CDR3 is TGTGCCATCAGTGAGACCAAACCGGGACAGGGTACCCTTGGGCAGTACTTC.

A word on this clonotype: A much bigger clone sits one base away, suggesting this may be a read error. The chain joins TRBV27 to TRBJ2-1; D tentatively reads TRBD1 or TRBD2 (5 bases each). CDR1 is MNHEY and CDR2 is SMNVEV in the germline V gene (reference sequence). The CDR3 loop spans 18 amino acids. The V gene lost 5 bases and the J gene lost 5 bases, with 25 bases spanning the gap. The CDR3 coding sequence is TGTGCCAGCAGTGATGAATCGGGACGGAAAACGCTAAACAATGAGCAGTTCTTC. This encodes CASSDESGRKTLNNEQFF.

This clonotype showed up many times. The chain employs TRBV30 and TRBJ1-2; D is ambiguous. CDR3 length: 13 residues. CDR1 and CDR2 (germline): GTSNPN, SVGIG (reference sequence). Trimming left V 4 bases short and J 2 bases short, with 11 bases between. CDR3 protein: CAWTPGSNYGYTF. DNA for the CDR3: TGTGCCTGGACCCCGGGATCGAACTATGGCTACACCTTC. Complete variable domain (other parts from reference TRBV30 and TRBJ1-2): SQTIHQWPATLVQPVGSPLSLECTVEGTSNPNLYWYRQAAGRGLQLLFYSVGIGQISSEVPQNLSASRPQDRQFILSSKKLLLSDSGFYLCAWTPGSNYGYTFGSGTRLTVV.

This clonotype turned up a few times. J is TRBJ1-3 and V is TRBV19; no definite D call. Germline V gene lookup returns CDR1 LNHDA and CDR2 SQIVND (reference sequence). This CDR3 region has 13 residues. V was cut by 3 bases and J by 5 bases, with 8 bases left in between. The CDR3 DNA follows: TGTGCCAGTAGTATGAAAGATCGAAACACCATATATTTT. Amino acid sequence: CASSMKDRNTIYF.

This clonotype was seen a few times. The V call is TRBV20-1, the J call TRBJ2-6; D gene uncertain. Germline CDR1 reads DFQATT; CDR2 reads SNEGSKA (reference sequence). There are 12 residues in the CDR3. The germline V and J ends were trimmed by 6 bases and 0 bases, with 3 bases remaining between them. CDR3 sequence (DNA): TGCAGTGCCTTCTCTGGGGCCAACGTCCTGACTTTC. Its protein is CSAFSGANVLTF.

At least ten counts were recorded for this clonotype. This sequence joins TRBV28 and TRBJ1-1; D remains ambiguous. Germline V lookup: CDR1 MDHEN, CDR2 SYDVKM. There are 13 residues in the CDR3. The ends were cut back, 6 bases at V and 12 bases at J, with 20 bases in the middle. CDR3 residues: CASSLLDGSETFF. Written as DNA, the CDR3 is TGTGCCAGCAGCCTTCTGGACGGATCTGAGACTTTCTTT. Complete variable domain (other parts from reference TRBV28 and TRBJ1-1): DVKVTQSSRYLVKRTGEKVFLECVQDMDHENMFWYRQDPGLGLRLIYFSYDVKMKEKGDIPEGYSVSREKKERFSLILESASTNQTSMYLCASSLLDGSETFFGQGTRLTVV.

In this sample, this clonotype turned up many times. The V and J genes are TRBV15 and TRBJ1-1; 10 nucleotides align to TRBD1. J lost 7 bases, V lost 5 bases, and 10 bases had no gene match. Looked up from germline, CDR1 is LNHNV and CDR2 is YYDKDF (reference sequence). This CDR3 is built from 15 residues. The CDR3 coding sequence is TGTGCCACCAGCTCCGGGACAGGGGATAGGGGTGAAGCTTTCTTT. Translating it yields CATSSGTGDRGEAFF. Full variable domain (outside the CDR3, taken from reference TRBV15 and TRBJ1-1): DAMVIQNPRYQVTQFGKPVTLSCSQTLNHNVMYWYQQKSSQAPKLLFHYYDKDFNNEADTPDNFQSRRPNTSFCFLDIRSPGLGDTAMYLCATSSGTGDRGEAFFGQGTRLTVV.

This clonotype has a count of ten or more. V is TRBV28 and J is TRBJ2-3; D possibly matches TRBD1 or TRBD2 (6 bases each). The V end lost 2 bases, the J end lost 1 base, and 10 bases lay between the germline ends. The germline gives CDR1 MDHEN, CDR2 SYDVKM. This CDR3 comprises 15 residues. The CDR3 nucleotides are TGTGCCAGCAGTTTACTGGGGGGCGGCACAGATACGCAGTATTTT. This gives the protein CASSLLGGGTDTQYF.

This clonotype came up a few times. J is TRBJ2-1 and V is TRBV28; D gene ambiguous. The CDR3 runs 12 residues. Germline V gene data show CDR1 as MDHEN and CDR2 as SYDVKM. Trimming took 7 bases from V and 10 from J, leaving 14 bases between them. CDR3 sequence (DNA): TGTGCCAGCACGAAATTGAAAGGGGAGCAGTTCTTC. The encoded protein is CASTKLKGEQFF. The full variable domain, its missing parts supplied by reference TRBV28 and TRBJ2-1, is DVKVTQSSRYLVKRTGEKVFLECVQDMDHENMFWYRQDPGLGLRLIYFSYDVKMKEKGDIPEGYSVSREKKERFSLILESASTNQTSMYLCASTKLKGEQFFGPGTRLTVL.

V and J are TRBV13 and TRBJ1-5; 12 bases map to TRBD1. The trim removed 5 bases at V and 7 bases at J, leaving 12 bases unmatched. This CDR3 is 17 amino acids long. Looked up from germline, CDR1 is PRHDT and CDR2 is FYEKMQ (reference sequence). CDR3 sequence reads: CASSPTGTGGFRQPQHF. The DNA of the CDR3 is TGTGCCAGCAGCCCGACTGGGACAGGGGGCTTCCGGCAGCCCCAGCATTTT.

This clonotype was detected only a few times. The chain employs TRBV6-1 and TRBJ2-5; 9 bases align to TRBD1. The germline CDR1 and CDR2 sequences are MNHNS and SASEGT. The V and J ends lost 6 bases and 6 bases, in that order; junction bases with no gene match: 8. The CDR3 has 14 residues. As DNA, the CDR3 is TGTGCCAGCAGCTCAGGACAGGGGTGGCAGACCCAGTACTTC. Protein: CASSSGQGWQTQYF.

This clonotype has only a few counts. V is TRBV13 and J is TRBJ1-3; no reliable D call. The CDR3 contains 16 residues. Germline V lookup: CDR1 PRHDT, CDR2 FYEKMQ (reference sequence). The V end lost 3 bases, the J end lost 0 bases, and 12 bases lay between the germline ends. CDR3 residues: CASSFKRRISGNTIYF. In DNA, the CDR3 is TGTGCCAGCAGCTTTAAGAGAAGGATCTCTGGAAACACCATATATTTT. Supplemented by reference TRBV13 and TRBJ1-3, the full variable domain reads AAGVIQSPRHLIKEKRETATLKCYPIPRHDTVYWYQQGPGQDPQFLISFYEKMQSDKGSIPDRFSAQQFSDYHSELNMSSLELGDSALYFCASSFKRRISGNTIYFGEGSWLTVV.

This clonotype was recorded many times. V gene TRBV6-1 combines with J gene TRBJ1-1, with a tentative D call TRBD1 (6 bases). The CDR3 is made up of 15 amino acids. Between the trimmed V and J ends, which lost 6 bases and 4 bases, there was a span of 18 bases. CDR1 is MNHNS and CDR2 is SASEGT in the germline V gene. The CDR3 loop reads CASSLHREVGTEAFF. CDR3 DNA sequence: TGTGCCAGCAGCCTTCACAGGGAGGTCGGCACTGAAGCTTTCTTT.

This clonotype has a count of ten or more. V usage is TRBV7-9 and J usage is TRBJ2-3; D may be TRBD1 (5 bases). Trimming took 5 bases from V and 2 from J, leaving 20 bases between them. Germline CDR1 reads SEHNR; CDR2 reads FQNEAQ (reference sequence). The CDR3 spans 17 residues. CDR3 in amino acids: CASSPRSGAPPTDTQYF. CDR3 nucleotides: TGTGCCAGCAGCCCCCGGAGTGGGGCGCCGCCCACAGATACGCAGTATTTT.